This section outlines one T cell receptor beta chain sequence together with its context. The record originates from a study of blood T cell repertoires in COVID-19. Study-level background: Italy, Spain and the United States were the sources of the convalescent and acute COVID-19 samples.

This table comes from immunoSEQ multiplex PCR, and its TCRdb copy is limited to in-frame clones, with some not included. The table includes approximately 170,000 clones, 70% to 90% detected once. Enrolled during active infection, Seattle patients were then followed longitudinally. The CDR3 covers 13 residues. V was trimmed by 4 bases and J by 4 bases, leaving 8 bases between them. Germline V gives CDR1 MNHNY, CDR2 SVGAGI (reference sequence). The clonotype originates from a woman older than 75 with COVID-19, enrolled during active disease. The sample comprised peripheral blood. The chain combines TRBV6-6 with TRBJ1-5; the D gene is possibly TRBD1 (6 bases). The CDR3 DNA follows: TGTGCCAGCAGTTCGCAGGGGAATCAGCCCCAGCATTTT. This gives the protein CASSSQGNQPQHF.